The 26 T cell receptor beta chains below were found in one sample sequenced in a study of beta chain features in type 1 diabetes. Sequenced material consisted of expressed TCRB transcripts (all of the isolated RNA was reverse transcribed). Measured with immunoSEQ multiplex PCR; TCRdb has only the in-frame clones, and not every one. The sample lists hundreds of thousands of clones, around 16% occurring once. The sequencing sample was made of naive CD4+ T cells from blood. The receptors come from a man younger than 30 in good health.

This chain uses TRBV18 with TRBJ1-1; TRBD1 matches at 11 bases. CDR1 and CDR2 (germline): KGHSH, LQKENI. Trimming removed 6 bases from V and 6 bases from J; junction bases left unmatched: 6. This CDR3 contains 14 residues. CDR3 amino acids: CASSQGQGGAEAFF. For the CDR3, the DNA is TGTGCCAGCTCCCAGGGACAGGGGGGCGCTGAAGCTTTCTTT. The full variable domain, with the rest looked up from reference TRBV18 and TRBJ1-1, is NAGVMQNPRHLVRRRGQEARLRCSPMKGHSHVYWYRQLPEEGLKFMVYLQKENIIDESGMPKERFSAEFPKEGPSILRIQQVVRGDSAAYFCASSQGQGGAEAFFGQGTRLTVV.

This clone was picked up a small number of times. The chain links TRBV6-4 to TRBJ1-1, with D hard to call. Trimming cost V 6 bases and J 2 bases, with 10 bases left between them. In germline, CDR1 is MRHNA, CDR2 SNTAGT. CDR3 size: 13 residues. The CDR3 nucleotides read TGTGCCAGCAGGAGGGAGTTTAACACTGAAGCTTTCTTT. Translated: CASRREFNTEAFF.

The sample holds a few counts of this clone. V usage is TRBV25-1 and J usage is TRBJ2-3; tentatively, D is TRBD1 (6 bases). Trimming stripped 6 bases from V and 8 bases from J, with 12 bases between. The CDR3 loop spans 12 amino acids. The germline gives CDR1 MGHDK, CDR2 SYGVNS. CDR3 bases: TGTGCCAGCAGGTCTACAGGGTCTACGCAGTATTTT. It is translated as CASRSTGSTQYF. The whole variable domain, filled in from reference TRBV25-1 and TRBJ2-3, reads EADIYQTPRYLVIGTGKKITLECSQTMGHDKMYWYQQDPGMELHLIHYSYGVNSTEKGDLSSESTVSRIRTEHFPLTLESARPSHTSQYLCASRSTGSTQYFGPGTRLTVL.

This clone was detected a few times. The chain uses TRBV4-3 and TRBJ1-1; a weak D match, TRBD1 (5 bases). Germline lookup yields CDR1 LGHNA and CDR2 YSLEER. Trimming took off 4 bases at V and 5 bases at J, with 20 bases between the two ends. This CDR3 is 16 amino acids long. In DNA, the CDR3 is TGCGCCAGCAGCCGCCCGACAGTTAACACTGTGACTGAAGCTTTCTTT. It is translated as CASSRPTVNTVTEAFF.

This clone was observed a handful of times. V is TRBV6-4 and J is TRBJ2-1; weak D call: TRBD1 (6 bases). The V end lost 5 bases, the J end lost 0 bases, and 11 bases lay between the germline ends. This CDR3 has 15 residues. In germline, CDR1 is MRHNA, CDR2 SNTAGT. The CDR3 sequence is CASSPTGSSYNEQFF. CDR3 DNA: TGTGCCAGCAGTCCCACAGGGAGCTCCTACAATGAGCAGTTCTTC.

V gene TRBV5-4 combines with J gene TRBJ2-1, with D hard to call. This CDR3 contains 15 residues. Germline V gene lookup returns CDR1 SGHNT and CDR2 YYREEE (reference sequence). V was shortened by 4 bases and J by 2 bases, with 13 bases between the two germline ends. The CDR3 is CASSPGQTAYNEQFF. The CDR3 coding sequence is TGTGCCAGCAGCCCTGGGCAAACTGCCTACAATGAGCAGTTCTTC.

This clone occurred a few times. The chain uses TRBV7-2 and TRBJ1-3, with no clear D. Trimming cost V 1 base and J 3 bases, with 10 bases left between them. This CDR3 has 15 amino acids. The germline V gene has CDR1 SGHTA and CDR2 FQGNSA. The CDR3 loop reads CASSLGVVGGNTIYF. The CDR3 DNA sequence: TGTGCCAGCAGCTTAGGGGTCGTCGGTGGAAACACCATATATTTT.

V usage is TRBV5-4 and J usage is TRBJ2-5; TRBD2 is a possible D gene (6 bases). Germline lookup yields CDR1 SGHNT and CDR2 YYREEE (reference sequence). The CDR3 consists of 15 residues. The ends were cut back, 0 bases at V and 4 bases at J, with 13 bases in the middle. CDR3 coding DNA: TGTGCCAGCAGCTTGGCAGCGGGCTACGGAGAGACCCAGTACTTC. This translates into CASSLAAGYGETQYF. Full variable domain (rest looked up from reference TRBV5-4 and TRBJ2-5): ETGVTQSPTHLIKTRGQQVTLRCSSQSGHNTVSWYQQALGQGPQFIFQYYREEENGRGNFPPRFSGLQFPNYSSELNVNALELDDSALYLCASSLAAGYGETQYFGPGTRLLVL.

The CDR3 sequence is CASIATSGASYEQYF. CDR3 sequence (DNA): TGTGCCAGCATAGCGACTAGCGGGGCCTCCTACGAGCAGTACTTC. The chain uses TRBV6-5 and TRBJ2-7; 11 bases match TRBD2. The germline gives CDR1 MNHEY, CDR2 SVGAGI. Trimming at V came to 7 bases and at J to 0 bases, leaving 5 bases not matched to a gene. The CDR3 covers 15 residues.

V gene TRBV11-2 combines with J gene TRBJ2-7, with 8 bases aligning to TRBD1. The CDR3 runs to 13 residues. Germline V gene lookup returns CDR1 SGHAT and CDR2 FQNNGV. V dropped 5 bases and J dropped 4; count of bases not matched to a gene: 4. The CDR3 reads CASSLDREYEQYF. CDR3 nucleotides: TGTGCCAGCAGCCTGGACAGGGAATACGAGCAGTACTTC.

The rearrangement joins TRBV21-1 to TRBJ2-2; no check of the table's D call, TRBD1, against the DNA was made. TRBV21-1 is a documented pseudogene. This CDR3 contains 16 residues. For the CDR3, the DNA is TGTGCCAGCAGCAAAGAGACAGGTTCAAACACCGGGGAGCTGTTTTTT. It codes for CASSKETGSNTGELFF.

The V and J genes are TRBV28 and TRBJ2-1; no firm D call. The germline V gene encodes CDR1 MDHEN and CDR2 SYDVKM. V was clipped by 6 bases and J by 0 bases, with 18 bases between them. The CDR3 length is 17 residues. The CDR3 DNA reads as TGTGCCAGCAGCCCGAACCGTTGGCGACTCTCCTACAATGAGCAGTTCTTC. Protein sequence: CASSPNRWRLSYNEQFF.

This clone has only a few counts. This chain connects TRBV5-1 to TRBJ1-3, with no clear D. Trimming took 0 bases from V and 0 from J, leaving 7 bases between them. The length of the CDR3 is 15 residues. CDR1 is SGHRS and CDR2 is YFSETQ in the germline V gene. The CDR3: CASSLGGISGNTIYF. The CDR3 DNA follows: TGCGCCAGCAGCTTGGGCGGCATCTCTGGAAACACCATATATTTT.

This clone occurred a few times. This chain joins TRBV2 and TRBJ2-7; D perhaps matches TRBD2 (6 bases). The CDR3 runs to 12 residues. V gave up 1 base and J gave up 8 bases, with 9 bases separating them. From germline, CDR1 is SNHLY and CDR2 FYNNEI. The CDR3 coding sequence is TGTGCCAGCAGTGAAGGACTAGGGCAGCAGTACTTC. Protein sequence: CASSEGLGQQYF.

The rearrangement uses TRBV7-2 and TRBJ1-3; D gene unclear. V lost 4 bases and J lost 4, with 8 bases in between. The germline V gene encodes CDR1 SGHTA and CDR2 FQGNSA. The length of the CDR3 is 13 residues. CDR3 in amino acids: CASSWVEGNTIYF. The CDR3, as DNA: TGTGCCAGCAGCTGGGTCGAAGGAAACACCATATATTTT.

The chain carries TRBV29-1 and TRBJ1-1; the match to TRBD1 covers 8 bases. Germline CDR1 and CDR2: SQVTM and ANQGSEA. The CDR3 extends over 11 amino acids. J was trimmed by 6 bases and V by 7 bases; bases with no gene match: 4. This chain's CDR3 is CSELTGAEAFF. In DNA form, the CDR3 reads TGCAGCGAATTGACAGGGGCTGAAGCTTTCTTT.

The CDR3 coding sequence is TGTGCCAGCAGCTTAGATCTGGTTAGCGGGGGGAAACAAGAGACCCAGTACTTC. This encodes CASSLDLVSGGKQETQYF. V is TRBV11-2 and J is TRBJ2-5, with 10 bases aligning to TRBD2. V lost 0 bases, J lost 2 bases, and 9 bases stayed unmatched. CDR3 size: 18 residues. Germline V gene sequence: CDR1 SGHAT, CDR2 FQNNGV.

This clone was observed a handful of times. The CDR3 DNA follows: TGTGCCAGCAGCTTAGTCCGGGACAGGGGTGAAAAACTGTTTTTT. Translated: CASSLVRDRGEKLFF. The chain employs TRBV7-9 and TRBJ1-4; TRBD1 aligns across 10 bases. The V segment lost 1 base and the J segment 7 bases; nucleotides outside the gene matches: 3. Germline V gene sequence: CDR1 SEHNR, CDR2 FQNEAQ (reference sequence). This CDR3 spans 15 amino acids.

The CDR3 DNA reads TGTGCCACAGGGACAGTTAGCAATCAGCCCCAGCATTTT. Translation: CATGTVSNQPQHF. The chain joins TRBV19 to TRBJ1-5; 7 bases agree with TRBD1. Trimming cost V 10 bases and J 0 bases; bases outside gene matches: 3. Germline CDR1 and CDR2: LNHDA and SQIVND (reference sequence). The CDR3 contains 13 residues.

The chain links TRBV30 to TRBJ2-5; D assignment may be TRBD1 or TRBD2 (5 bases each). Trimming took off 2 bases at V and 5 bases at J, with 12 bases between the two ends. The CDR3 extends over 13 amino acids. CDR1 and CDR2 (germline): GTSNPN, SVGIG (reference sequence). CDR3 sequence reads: CAWSPPGSETQYF. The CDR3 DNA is TGTGCCTGGAGTCCCCCAGGGAGCGAGACCCAGTACTTC.

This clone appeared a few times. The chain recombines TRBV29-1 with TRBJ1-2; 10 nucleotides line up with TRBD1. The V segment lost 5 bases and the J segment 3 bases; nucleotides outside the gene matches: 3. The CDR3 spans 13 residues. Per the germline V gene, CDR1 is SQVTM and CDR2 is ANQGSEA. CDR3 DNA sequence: TGCAGCGTTAGCGGGACAGGGGACTATGGCTACACCTTC. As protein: CSVSGTGDYGYTF. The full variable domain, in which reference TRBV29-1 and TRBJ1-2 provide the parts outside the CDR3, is SAVISQKPSRDICQRGTSLTIQCQVDSQVTMMFWYRQQPGQSLTLIATANQGSEATYESGFVIDKFPISRPNLTFSTLTVSNMSPEDSSIYLCSVSGTGDYGYTFGSGTRLTVV.

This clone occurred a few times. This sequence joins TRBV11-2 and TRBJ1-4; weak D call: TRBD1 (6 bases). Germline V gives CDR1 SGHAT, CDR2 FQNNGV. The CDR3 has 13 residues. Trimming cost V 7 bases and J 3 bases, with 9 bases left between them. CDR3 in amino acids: CASTRQANEKLFF. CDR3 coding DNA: TGTGCCAGCACCCGACAGGCTAATGAAAAACTGTTTTTT. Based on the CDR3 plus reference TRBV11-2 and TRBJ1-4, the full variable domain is EAGVAQSPRYKIIEKRQSVAFWCNPISGHATLYWYQQILGQGPKLLIQFQNNGVVDDSQLPKDRFSAERLKGVDSTLKIQPAKLEDSAVYLCASTRQANEKLFFGSGTQLSVL.

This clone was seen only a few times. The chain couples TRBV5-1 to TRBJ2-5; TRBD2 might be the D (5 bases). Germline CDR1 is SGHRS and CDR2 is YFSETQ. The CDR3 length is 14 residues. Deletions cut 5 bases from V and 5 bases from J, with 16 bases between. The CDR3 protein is CASRASGKAETQYF. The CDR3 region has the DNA TGCGCCAGCAGGGCGAGCGGCAAGGCGGAGACCCAGTACTTC.

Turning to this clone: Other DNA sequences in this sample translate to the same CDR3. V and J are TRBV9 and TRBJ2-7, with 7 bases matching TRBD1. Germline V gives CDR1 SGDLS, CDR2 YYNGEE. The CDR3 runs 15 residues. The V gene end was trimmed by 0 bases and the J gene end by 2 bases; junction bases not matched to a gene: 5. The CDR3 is CASSVAGTDTYEQYF. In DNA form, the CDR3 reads TGTGCCAGCAGCGTAGCTGGGACAGACACCTACGAGCAGTACTTC.

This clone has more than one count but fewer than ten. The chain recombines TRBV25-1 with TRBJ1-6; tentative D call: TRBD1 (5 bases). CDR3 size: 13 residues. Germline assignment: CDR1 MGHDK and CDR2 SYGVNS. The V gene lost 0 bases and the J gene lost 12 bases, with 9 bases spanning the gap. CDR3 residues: CASSEYGGLPLHF. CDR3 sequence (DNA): TGTGCCAGCAGTGAATATGGGGGACTACCCCTCCACTTT.

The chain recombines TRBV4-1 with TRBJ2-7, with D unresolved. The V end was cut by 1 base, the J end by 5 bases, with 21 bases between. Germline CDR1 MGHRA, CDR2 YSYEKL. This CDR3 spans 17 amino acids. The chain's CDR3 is CASSQGATFSRINEQYF. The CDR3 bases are TGCGCCAGCAGCCAAGGGGCCACGTTTTCCCGAATAAACGAGCAGTACTTC.